The 30 T cell receptor beta chains listed next were all sequenced from one sample in a study of beta chain features in type 1 diabetes (dated by TCRdb to 2016 to 2018). What the study reported, not specific to this receptor: In all four CD4+ subsets, TCRB CDR3 length was moderately but significantly shorter in type 1 diabetes patients.

Libraries came from the immunoSEQ multiplex PCR assay. The High Capacity cDNA Reverse Transcription Kit was used to reverse transcribe all of the isolated RNA, meaning that expressed TCRB transcripts were what got sequenced. Drawn from immuneACCESS, this table holds only the in-frame rearrangements with V and J called that TCRdb kept. Clones are partly lost; checked studies trace under half to an unresolved V gene and leave the rest unexplained. A total of approximately 250,000 clones appear in this sample, approximately 25% of them only once. Jointly, the top ten make up roughly 0.013% of the sample. Antigens of these TCRs are unknown. Sample: naive CD4+ T cells from blood. The cell subset or site label, as the study defines it: true naive CD4+ T cells. These receptors were obtained from a woman under 40 with type 1 diabetes.

The chain employs TRBV11-1 and TRBJ1-2; D remains unclear. This CDR3 is built from 14 residues. The V gene's germline CDR1 is SGHAT and CDR2 FQDESV (reference sequence). Trimming cost V 2 bases and J 2 bases, with 9 bases left between them. For the CDR3, the DNA is TGTGCCAGCAGCTTATCTCCAGGCAACTATGGCTACACCTTC. The encoded protein is CASSLSPGNYGYTF.

This clone has more than one count but fewer than ten. This chain joins TRBV7-9 and TRBJ1-2; a weak D match, TRBD1 (5 bases). CDR3 length equals 13 residues. Germline V gene data show CDR1 as SEHNR and CDR2 as FQNEAQ (reference sequence). V gave up 5 bases and J gave up 2 bases, with 9 bases separating them. The CDR3 region is CASSPGLNYGYTF. The CDR3 DNA reads TGTGCCAGCAGCCCGGGACTGAACTATGGCTACACCTTC.

The chain has TRBV15 and TRBJ1-2; TRBD1 might be the D (5 bases). CDR3 length: 14 amino acids. The V end was cut by 5 bases, the J end by 0 bases, with 10 bases between. CDR1 is LNHNV and CDR2 is YYDKDF in the germline V gene (reference sequence). The CDR3: CATSPDKANYGYTF. The CDR3 region has the DNA TGTGCCACCAGCCCGGACAAAGCTAACTATGGCTACACCTTC. Looking up the rest from reference TRBV15 and TRBJ1-2 gives the full variable domain: DAMVIQNPRYQVTQFGKPVTLSCSQTLNHNVMYWYQQKSSQAPKLLFHYYDKDFNNEADTPDNFQSRRPNTSFCFLDIRSPGLGDTAMYLCATSPDKANYGYTFGSGTRLTVV.

The chain combines TRBV18 with TRBJ2-6, with 8 bases matching TRBD2. The CDR3 has 19 amino acids. The V gene's germline CDR1 is KGHSH and CDR2 LQKENI. Trimming took 2 bases from V and 0 from J; bases not matched to a gene: 9. The CDR3 sequence is CASSPLETAGGSGANVLTF. The CDR3 DNA sequence: TGTGCCAGCTCACCATTAGAGACCGCGGGGGGCTCTGGGGCCAACGTCCTGACTTTC.

This chain links TRBV4-1 with TRBJ1-2, with 8 positions matching TRBD1. Germline-derived CDR1 and CDR2 are MGHRA and YSYEKL. V lost 2 bases, J lost 5 bases, and 4 bases stayed unmatched. This CDR3 region has 14 residues. The CDR3, as DNA: TGCGCCAGCAGCCAACAGACAGGGGATTATGGCTACACCTTC. Protein product: CASSQQTGDYGYTF.

The table lists this clone with a few counts. The V gene is TRBV28, the J gene TRBJ2-2; D gene uncertain. CDR1 MDHEN and CDR2 SYDVKM come from the germline V gene. The CDR3 extends over 13 amino acids. V lost 1 base to trimming and J lost 7 bases, with 7 bases between them. This CDR3 reads CASSLSSGGELFF. Written as DNA, the CDR3 is TGTGCCAGCAGTTTATCGTCGGGCGGGGAGCTGTTTTTT.

This rearrangement joins TRBV30 to TRBJ2-1; D may be TRBD1 (5 bases). Germline CDR1 and CDR2: GTSNPN and SVGIG (reference sequence). With 5 bases removed from V and 5 bases from J, the gap between germline ends came to 13 bases. This CDR3 is 13 amino acids long. This chain's CDR3 is CAWDLGLNNEQFF. As DNA, the CDR3 is TGTGCCTGGGACCTGGGGCTTAACAATGAGCAGTTCTTC. Complete variable domain (other parts from reference TRBV30 and TRBJ2-1): SQTIHQWPATLVQPVGSPLSLECTVEGTSNPNLYWYRQAAGRGLQLLFYSVGIGQISSEVPQNLSASRPQDRQFILSSKKLLLSDSGFYLCAWDLGLNNEQFFGPGTRLTVL.

The rearrangement joins TRBV30 to TRBJ2-7; 7 nucleotides match TRBD1. Germline lookup yields CDR1 GTSNPN and CDR2 SVGIG (reference sequence). With 2 bases clipped from V and 3 bases from J, the junction kept 7 bases outside the gene matches. The CDR3 has 14 amino acids. CDR3 DNA sequence: TGTGCCTGGAGTCCCGGGACAGCCGTCTACGAGCAGTACTTC. As protein: CAWSPGTAVYEQYF.

A few counts support this clone. CDR3 region: CSVGWGQRETQYF. CDR3 DNA: TGCAGCGTTGGGTGGGGGCAACGAGAGACCCAGTACTTC. This chain uses TRBV29-1 with TRBJ2-5; TRBD1 is a possible D gene (6 bases). This CDR3 is 13 amino acids long. Trimming removed 4 bases at V and 4 bases at J, with 13 bases between. CDR1 is SQVTM, CDR2 ANQGSEA, per germline.

The V and J genes are TRBV7-9 and TRBJ2-4; perhaps TRBD2 as D (5 bases). Germline V gives CDR1 SEHNR, CDR2 FQNEAQ (reference sequence). This CDR3 contains 15 residues. Trimming shortened V by 1 base and J by 4 bases, and 11 bases separated the two germline ends. CDR3 in amino acids: CASSLGYRGKNIQYF. CDR3 nucleotides: TGTGCCAGCAGCTTAGGATACCGCGGGAAAAACATTCAGTACTTC.

The chain recombines TRBV25-1 with TRBJ2-5; D uncertain. The CDR3 has 16 amino acids. V was pared by 1 base and J by 1 base, with 13 bases between. In germline, CDR1 is MGHDK, CDR2 SYGVNS. The chain's CDR3 is CASSELLPTRQETQYF. CDR3 nucleotides: TGTGCCAGCAGTGAATTACTACCAACCCGCCAAGAGACCCAGTACTTC.

In its sample, this clone was seen a few times. The chain has TRBV18 and TRBJ2-7, with D possibly being TRBD1 (6 bases). V was shortened by 0 bases and J by 3 bases, with 12 bases between the two germline ends. Germline values: CDR1 KGHSH, CDR2 LQKENI. The CDR3 length is 15 residues. DNA for the CDR3: TGTGCCAGCTCACCACCGAGCGGACAGTTCTACGAGCAGTACTTC. It encodes CASSPPSGQFYEQYF.

This clone appeared a few times. The chain couples TRBV7-9 to TRBJ1-4; possibly TRBD1 for D (5 bases). Deletions cut 4 bases from V and 0 bases from J, with 12 bases between. CDR3 size: 16 residues. Germline CDR1 and CDR2: SEHNR and FQNEAQ (reference sequence). The CDR3: CASSSATQATNEKLFF. CDR3 nucleotide sequence: TGTGCCAGCAGCTCGGCCACACAGGCAACTAATGAAAAACTGTTTTTT. Based on the CDR3 plus reference TRBV7-9 and TRBJ1-4, the full variable domain is DTGVSQNPRHKITKRGQNVTFRCDPISEHNRLYWYRQTLGQGPEFLTYFQNEAQLEKSRLLSDRFSAERPKGSFSTLEIQRTEQGDSAMYLCASSSATQATNEKLFFGSGTQLSVL.

The gene calls are TRBV18 and TRBJ2-7, with 9 bases aligning to TRBD2. This CDR3 is 14 amino acids long. CDR1 and CDR2 from the germline V gene are KGHSH and LQKENI. After removal of 5 bases from V and 6 bases from J, the junction contained 8 bases not matched to a gene. The CDR3 reads CASSTLAGDGEQYF. CDR3 DNA sequence: TGTGCCAGCTCAACCTTAGCGGGAGATGGCGAGCAGTACTTC.

The V call is TRBV29-1, the J call TRBJ1-2; 7 bases are shared with TRBD1. The CDR3 is 16 amino acids. Germline V gives CDR1 SQVTM, CDR2 ANQGSEA. V gave up 6 bases and J gave up 8 bases; unmatched junction bases: 21. CDR3 nucleotides: TGCAGCGTGTATCATAGTAACAGGGGCGACACGAGAGGCTACACCTTC. It translates to CSVYHSNRGDTRGYTF.

The rearrangement joins TRBV18 to TRBJ2-1; D gene uncertain. The CDR3 has 13 amino acids. V lost 2 bases and J lost 1, with 3 bases in between. The germline V gene encodes CDR1 KGHSH and CDR2 LQKENI. The CDR3 region is CASSPESYNEQFF. As DNA, the CDR3 is TGTGCCAGCTCACCAGAGTCCTACAATGAGCAGTTCTTC.

The rearrangement uses TRBV5-8 and TRBJ2-1; 12 nucleotides agree with TRBD2. Looked up from germline, CDR1 is SGHTS and CDR2 is YDEGEE. V lost 3 bases to trimming and J lost 5 bases; unmatched junction nucleotides: 3. CDR3 length: 15 residues. The CDR3 spells CASSSRLAGDNEQFF. CDR3 in DNA: TGTGCCAGCAGCTCTAGACTAGCGGGGGACAATGAGCAGTTCTTC.

This chain connects TRBV5-4 to TRBJ2-7; possibly TRBD2 for D (6 bases). Germline lookup yields CDR1 SGHNT and CDR2 YYREEE (reference sequence). This CDR3 is built from 12 residues. The V end lost 0 bases, the J end lost 13 bases, and 14 bases lay between the germline ends. The CDR3 loop is CASSLVSGLLYF. CDR3 sequence (DNA): TGTGCCAGCAGCTTGGTCTCGGGACTGCTTTACTTC.

The sample holds a few counts of this clone. The chain has TRBV15 and TRBJ2-7; TRBD1 aligns across 9 bases. Germline V gene sequence: CDR1 LNHNV, CDR2 YYDKDF (reference sequence). Trimming removed 3 bases from V and 1 base from J; junction bases left unmatched: 10. The length of the CDR3 is 17 residues. The CDR3 protein is CATSRGAGTGRSYEQYF. The CDR3 coding sequence is TGTGCCACCAGCAGGGGTGCAGGGACAGGGAGATCCTACGAGCAGTACTTC.

The chain employs TRBV27 and TRBJ1-2; D is unresolved. The germline gives CDR1 MNHEY, CDR2 SMNVEV (reference sequence). CDR3 length equals 11 residues. V shed 5 bases and J shed 3 bases, with 4 bases lying between them. The CDR3 region has the DNA TGTGCCAGCAGTGACTACTATGGCTACACCTTC. Its protein product is CASSDYYGYTF.

The chain recombines TRBV18 with TRBJ1-1; D unclear. Germline assignment: CDR1 KGHSH and CDR2 LQKENI. CDR3 size: 14 residues. Trimming took 6 bases from V and 4 from J, leaving 15 bases between them. The CDR3 DNA is TGTGCCAGCTCTCCCCACGAGGATGTCACTGAAGCTTTCTTT. Amino acids: CASSPHEDVTEAFF.

This clone was seen a few times. The CDR3 sequence is CASSKMGQLAGEQYF. In nucleotides, the CDR3 is TGTGCCAGCAGCAAAATGGGCCAACTAGCGGGAGAGCAGTATTTT. The chain is built from TRBV7-3 and TRBJ2-3; 11 bases are shared with TRBD2. This CDR3 has 15 residues. Germline V gene lookup returns CDR1 SGHTA and CDR2 FQGTGA. The V segment lost 5 bases and the J segment 11 bases; nucleotides outside the gene matches: 12.

The rearrangement uses TRBV2 and TRBJ2-1; 9 nucleotides agree with TRBD2. CDR1 is SNHLY and CDR2 is FYNNEI in the germline V gene. The CDR3 has 16 residues. V trimming: 5 bases; J trimming: 6 bases; junction bases outside the gene matches: 11. The CDR3 nucleotides are TGTGCCAGCAGTTTCTCAGGGGCGGGAGGGGCCAATGAGCAGTTCTTC. This translates into CASSFSGAGGANEQFF.

The chain employs TRBV7-2 and TRBJ1-2; TRBD1 aligns across 8 bases. V was clipped by 4 bases and J by 1 base; unmatched bases: 2. The CDR3 contains 14 residues. Germline V gives CDR1 SGHTA, CDR2 FQGNSA. The CDR3 here is CASSSGQGNYGYTF. The CDR3 nucleotides are TGTGCCAGCAGCTCTGGACAGGGTAACTATGGCTACACCTTC.

This rearrangement joins TRBV2 to TRBJ2-3; no clear D. The CDR3 is made up of 14 amino acids. Germline loops: CDR1 SNHLY, CDR2 FYNNEI. V lost 5 bases and J 1 base, leaving 10 bases between the germline ends. The CDR3 DNA follows: TGTGCCAGCAGTTTCACTACACGCACAGATACGCAGTATTTT. Amino acid sequence: CASSFTTRTDTQYF. The full variable domain, with the rest looked up from reference TRBV2 and TRBJ2-3, is EPEVTQTPSHQVTQMGQEVILRCVPISNHLYFYWYRQILGQKVEFLVSFYNNEISEKSEIFDDQFSVERPDGSNFTLKIRSTKLEDSAMYFCASSFTTRTDTQYFGPGTRLTVL.

This clone was detected only a few times. V usage is TRBV5-1 and J usage is TRBJ1-1; the D is unclear. Germline V gene sequence: CDR1 SGHRS, CDR2 YFSETQ. The CDR3 has 12 amino acids. V lost 4 bases and J lost 5, with 9 bases in between. The CDR3 DNA sequence: TGCGCCAGCAGCGGGGAGGGAACTGAAGCTTTCTTT. Translated: CASSGEGTEAFF.

The chain uses TRBV5-1 and TRBJ2-3; 9 bases line up with TRBD1. J gave up 5 bases and V 4 bases, and 5 bases lay outside the gene matches. The CDR3 is 14 amino acids. Germline V gene sequence: CDR1 SGHRS, CDR2 YFSETQ. CDR3 nucleotide sequence: TGCGCCAGCAGCCCGGGACAGGGTGAAGATACGCAGTATTTT. The encoded protein is CASSPGQGEDTQYF.

This chain uses TRBV30 with TRBJ2-7, with TRBD2 matching over 9 bases. There are 15 residues in the CDR3. Germline V gene sequence: CDR1 GTSNPN, CDR2 SVGIG (reference sequence). The V gene end was trimmed by 0 bases and the J gene end by 4 bases; junction bases not matched to a gene: 7. The CDR3 DNA sequence: TGTGCCTGGAGTGTCGGTGCGGGAGGGTTTTACGAGCAGTACTTC. Residues: CAWSVGAGGFYEQYF. Using reference TRBV30 and TRBJ2-7 for the parts outside the CDR3, the full variable domain is SQTIHQWPATLVQPVGSPLSLECTVEGTSNPNLYWYRQAAGRGLQLLFYSVGIGQISSEVPQNLSASRPQDRQFILSSKKLLLSDSGFYLCAWSVGAGGFYEQYFGPGTRLTVT.

V gene TRBV28 combines with J gene TRBJ2-7; the D gene is possibly TRBD2 (6 bases). Germline CDR1 is MDHEN and CDR2 is SYDVKM. Trimming shortened V by 4 bases and J by 6 bases, and 16 bases separated the two germline ends. This CDR3 is 14 amino acids long. CDR3 residues: CASSSGGVTAEQYF. CDR3 sequence (DNA): TGTGCCAGCAGTTCGGGCGGGGTTACGGCCGAGCAGTACTTC.

The rearrangement uses TRBV30 and TRBJ1-3; D possibly corresponds to TRBD1 (5 bases). CDR3 length equals 13 residues. Germline lookup yields CDR1 GTSNPN and CDR2 SVGIG (reference sequence). Trimming removed 8 bases at V and 0 bases at J, with 11 bases between. The CDR3: CAGARDSGNTIYF. The CDR3 region has the DNA TGTGCCGGGGCGAGAGACTCTGGAAACACCATATATTTT.